This TCR beta chain was identified in a study of a mutant IDH1 vaccine in newly diagnosed glioma. Study information: The patients received vaccinations eight times, in weeks 1, 3, 5, 7, 11, 15, 19 and 23. Earlier care involved radiotherapy, temozolomide, or both, and the majority received both. The study, taken as a whole, reports: The authors found pseudoprogression apparently unrelated to changes in top peripheral T cell clonotypes.

As concerns this clone: Its antigen is still unknown.

Method: immunoSEQ multiplex PCR; TCRdb's copy keeps in-frame clones and lacks some. The data hold some 64,000 clones, with 65% to 85% observed a single time. As for time point: week 11, during vaccination. In every dose of vaccine, 300 ug of mutant IDH1 20-mer peptide was given alongside topical imiquimod. The V and J ends lost 0 bases and 3 bases, in that order; junction bases with no gene match: 6. Germline V gives CDR1 SGHDT, CDR2 YYEEEE. The CDR3 contains 16 residues. This receptor was obtained from a woman aged 45-65 years with glioma. This sample comprised PBMCs, obtained from a glioma patient whose treatment included an IDH1 peptide vaccine. The chain recombines TRBV5-6 with TRBJ2-1, with 7 bases matching TRBD1. DNA for the CDR3: TGTGCCAGCAGCTTGGAGGGGGACAGATTCTACAATGAGCAGTTCTTC. Translation gives CASSLEGDRFYNEQFF.